The T cell receptor (beta chain) under discussion was sequenced for a study of beta chain features in type 1 diabetes. As every portion of the isolated RNA was reverse transcribed, the sequencing read expressed TCRB transcripts. TCRdb's table, derived via immunoSEQ multiplex PCR, lists solely in-frame clones and lacks some. The table shows 120,000 to 150,000 clones, with more than 10% occurring only once. CDR1 is ENHRY and CDR2 is SYGVKD in the germline V gene. The CDR3 sequence is 14 residues long. The V end was cut by 6 bases, the J end by 3 bases, with 14 bases between. This clone was observed a handful of times. The antigen remains unidentified. Overall study results and limits: Across all four CD4+ subsets, people with type 1 diabetes showed modestly shorter TCRB CDR3s. A greater similarity of naive, central memory and Treg TCRB repertoires was seen among patients than among healthy donors.

All sorted populations exceeded 95% purity. The specimen was central memory CD4+ T cells from blood. The chain employs TRBV10-3 and TRBJ2-5; possible D gene TRBD2, 6 bases. This receptor was identified in a man aged 18 to 29 with type 1 diabetes. CDR3 sequence reads: CAISRQGGEETQYF. CDR3 bases: TGTGCCATCAGCCGGCAGGGCGGGGAAGAGACCCAGTACTTC.